Below are 25 T cell receptor beta chains sequenced from a single sample in a study of blood T cell repertoires in COVID-19. Method: immunoSEQ multiplex PCR; TCRdb's copy keeps in-frame clones and lacks some. The data show 220,000 or so clones, approximately 81% seen once. The sequencing input was peripheral blood. Every receptor here comes from a woman over 75 with acute or convalescent COVID-19.

The gene calls are TRBV14 and TRBJ1-1; D is unclear. V was pared by 0 bases and J by 10 bases, with 15 bases between. CDR1 is SGHDN, CDR2 FVKESK, per germline. This CDR3 contains 14 residues. CDR3 sequence reads: CASSQDRSPRGAFF. The CDR3 DNA follows: TGTGCCAGCAGCCAAGATAGATCCCCTCGGGGAGCTTTCTTT. The full variable domain, with the rest looked up from reference TRBV14 and TRBJ1-1, is EAGVTQFPSHSVIEKGQTVTLRCDPISGHDNLYWYRRVMGKEIKFLLHFVKESKQDESGMPNNRFLAERTGGTYSTLKVQPAELEDSGVYFCASSQDRSPRGAFFGQGTRLTVV.

The chain links TRBV7-6 to TRBJ1-1; D gene uncertain. Trimming pared 2 bases from V and 1 base from J, leaving 5 bases between. CDR3 length: 13 residues. Germline V gives CDR1 SGHVS, CDR2 FNYEAQ. In DNA form, the CDR3 reads TGTGCCAGCAGCTTACAGGAGAACACTGAAGCTTTCTTT. This gives the protein CASSLQENTEAFF.

The chain has TRBV24-1 and TRBJ1-5, with 12 bases matching TRBD1. This CDR3 comprises 19 residues. Trimming removed 3 bases from V and 3 bases from J; junction bases left unmatched: 11. CDR1 and CDR2 (germline): KGHDR, SFDVKD. CDR3 sequence reads: CATSDRDRGRFSDNQPQHF. CDR3 nucleotides: TGTGCCACCAGTGATCGGGACAGGGGGCGATTTTCGGACAATCAGCCCCAGCATTTT.

This clone appeared a single time. The CDR3: CASSITGTGGYTF. Written as DNA, the CDR3 is TGTGCCAGCAGTATTACCGGGACAGGTGGCTACACCTTC. The J gene is TRBJ1-2, the V gene TRBV6-5, with 8 bases aligning to TRBD1. Losses at the gene ends were 5 bases for V and 7 bases for J; bases not matched to a gene: 6. Germline-derived CDR1 and CDR2 are MNHEY and SVGAGI. CDR3 length: 13 residues.

The chain is built from TRBV4-2 and TRBJ1-1; 7 positions match TRBD1. V dropped 3 bases and J dropped 0; count of bases not matched to a gene: 4. The germline CDR1 and CDR2 sequences are LGHNA and YNFKEQ. The CDR3 is 15 amino acids. The CDR3 nucleotides read TGTGCCAGCAGCCAGGGACAGAGGATGAACACTGAAGCTTTCTTT. Translated, it gives CASSQGQRMNTEAFF.

The chain joins TRBV27 to TRBJ1-2; maybe TRBD1 (5 bases). Trimming removed 3 bases from V and 5 bases from J, with 10 bases in between. In germline, CDR1 is MNHEY, CDR2 SMNVEV (reference sequence). This CDR3 contains 13 residues. For the CDR3, the DNA is TGTGCCAGCAGTTTTCAGGGCCCGTATGGCTACACCTTC. This encodes CASSFQGPYGYTF.

The CDR3 sequence is CATSLGGGLGADTQYF. The CDR3 coding sequence is TGTGCCACCTCCCTCGGGGGGGGACTAGGAGCAGATACGCAGTATTTT. The chain carries TRBV2 and TRBJ2-3, with 8 bases matching TRBD2. V dropped 10 bases and J dropped 4; count of bases not matched to a gene: 16. The CDR3 length is 16 residues. In germline, CDR1 is SNHLY, CDR2 FYNNEI.

The CDR3 DNA reads as TGTGCCAGCAACGTCCGGGGGAACACTGAAGCTTTCTTT. This translates into CASNVRGNTEAFF. This sequence joins TRBV6-5 and TRBJ1-1; no clear D. The V gene lost 7 bases and the J gene lost 1 base, with 10 bases spanning the gap. Germline V gene sequence: CDR1 MNHEY, CDR2 SVGAGI. The CDR3 runs to 13 residues.

The CDR3 region has the DNA TGTGCCAGCAGCTCGGACAGGGGGACGCTCTATGGCTACACCTTC. Translated, it gives CASSSDRGTLYGYTF. The chain joins TRBV7-9 to TRBJ1-2; 10 nucleotides agree with TRBD1. Germline CDR1 SEHNR, CDR2 FQNEAQ (reference sequence). The CDR3 spans 15 residues. J lost 4 bases, V lost 4 bases, and 6 bases had no gene match.

At least ten counts were recorded for this clone. V and J are TRBV7-8 and TRBJ1-4, with TRBD1 identical over 11 bases. CDR3 length: 17 residues. Germline V CDR1 and CDR2: SGHVS, FQNEAQ. Germline trimming cut 5 bases from V and 7 bases from J; bases unmatched to any gene: 12. The CDR3 is CASSPMSGQGAGEKLFF. CDR3 sequence (DNA): TGTGCCAGCAGCCCCATGTCCGGACAGGGGGCAGGTGAAAAACTGTTTTTT.

V is TRBV28 and J is TRBJ2-1; no definite D call. This CDR3 is built from 16 residues. The V end was cut by 6 bases, the J end by 9 bases, with 24 bases between. Germline V gene sequence: CDR1 MDHEN, CDR2 SYDVKM. The CDR3 reads CASSNPSGGLILEQFF. The CDR3 region has the DNA TGTGCCAGCAGCAACCCGTCCGGCGGCCTAATACTTGAGCAGTTCTTC.

The chain is built from TRBV3-1 (or the pseudogene TRBV3-2) and TRBJ1-4; possibly TRBD1 for D (6 bases). Trimming stripped 4 bases from V and 7 bases from J, with 13 bases between. This CDR3 has 14 residues. The germline V gene encodes CDR1 LGHDT and CDR2 YNNKEL (reference sequence). The CDR3 is CASSPSQGFEKLFF. Here the CDR3 DNA reads TGTGCCAGCAGCCCCTCGCAGGGGTTTGAAAAACTGTTTTTT.

V gene TRBV5-1 combines with J gene TRBJ1-1, with TRBD1 identical over 7 bases. Germline V CDR1 and CDR2: SGHRS, YFSETQ. V was pared by 4 bases and J by 4 bases, with 10 bases of the junction left unmatched. The length of the CDR3 is 15 residues. This CDR3 is CASSPSPGQLTEAFF. CDR3 coding DNA: TGCGCCAGCAGCCCTTCACCGGGACAGCTCACTGAAGCTTTCTTT.

The rearrangement uses TRBV6-1 and TRBJ2-3, with D unresolved. CDR1 and CDR2 (germline): MNHNS, SASEGT. The CDR3 loop spans 12 amino acids. Trimming removed 1 base at V and 10 bases at J, with 9 bases between. CDR3 region: CASSEGRRAQYF. In DNA form, the CDR3 reads TGTGCCAGCAGTGAAGGGCGTCGGGCGCAGTATTTT.

This chain uses TRBV6-2 or TRBV6-3 with TRBJ2-3; 7 bases match TRBD2. Germline loops: CDR1 MNHEY, CDR2 SVGEGT. J was trimmed by 1 base and V by 3 bases; bases with no gene match: 4. The CDR3 covers 15 residues. In nucleotides, the CDR3 is TGTGCCAGCAGTTATAACAGCGGGGGCACAGATACGCAGTATTTT. This codes for CASSYNSGGTDTQYF.

V usage is TRBV7-9 and J usage is TRBJ1-1, with TRBD1 matching 7 bases. This CDR3 comprises 14 residues. The V segment lost 7 bases and the J segment 0 bases; nucleotides outside the gene matches: 5. The V gene's germline CDR1 is SEHNR and CDR2 FQNEAQ (reference sequence). CDR3 sequence: CASTPGQMNTEAFF. DNA for the CDR3: TGTGCCAGCACACCGGGACAGATGAACACTGAAGCTTTCTTT.

The chain combines TRBV7-2 with TRBJ1-1; possible D gene TRBD1, 5 bases. This CDR3 region has 16 residues. V lost 3 bases, J lost 0 bases, and 14 bases lay in between. The germline gives CDR1 SGHTA, CDR2 FQGNSA. The CDR3 reads CASSFGRGLLNTEAFF. The CDR3 DNA sequence: TGTGCCAGCAGCTTTGGTCGGGGACTCTTGAACACTGAAGCTTTCTTT.

Comments on this clone: Sequence at one end of the junction differs from germline and may be a read error. V usage is TRBV15 and J usage is TRBJ2-5; perhaps TRBD1 as D (6 bases). The germline CDR1 and CDR2 sequences are LNHNV and YYDKDF (reference sequence). This CDR3 is 13 amino acids long. Here the CDR3 DNA reads TGTGCCACCAGCCCGGCGACCGGGACAAGAGGTGACTTC. Its translation: CATSPATGTRGDF.

The V and J genes are TRBV19 and TRBJ1-2, with 8 positions matching TRBD1. CDR3 length: 13 residues. The germline V gene encodes CDR1 LNHDA and CDR2 SQIVND (reference sequence). Trimming removed 6 bases from V and 7 bases from J; junction bases left unmatched: 7. The CDR3 loop is CASSRQGSGGYTF. CDR3 coding DNA: TGTGCCAGTAGCCGACAGGGGTCCGGTGGCTACACCTTC.

Of note for this clone: The same CDR3 can be traced to other DNA sequences in this sample. J is TRBJ2-2 and V is TRBV5-1; the D is unclear. Germline V CDR1 and CDR2: SGHRS, YFSETQ. Trimming shortened V by 0 bases and J by 0 bases, and 6 bases separated the two germline ends. CDR3 length equals 15 residues. This chain's CDR3 is CASSLGASNTGELFF. DNA of the CDR3: TGCGCCAGCAGCTTGGGAGCCTCGAACACCGGGGAGCTGTTTTTT.

The rearrangement links TRBV19 to TRBJ1-2, with 7 bases identical to TRBD1. This CDR3 has 14 residues. Per the germline V gene, CDR1 is LNHDA and CDR2 is SQIVND (reference sequence). V gave up 5 bases and J gave up 4 bases; unmatched junction bases: 7. The CDR3 DNA sequence: TGTGCCAGTAGTCCGCGGACAGGCTTCTATGGCTACACCTTC. Translating it yields CASSPRTGFYGYTF.

The chain uses TRBV5-1 and TRBJ2-3; 7 nucleotides line up with TRBD2. The CDR3 contains 15 residues. V lost 0 bases and J lost 5; bases outside the gene matches: 6. The germline V gene encodes CDR1 SGHRS and CDR2 YFSETQ. The CDR3 protein is CASSLGSSGGDTQYF. The CDR3 DNA reads as TGCGCCAGCAGCTTGGGTTCTAGCGGTGGAGATACGCAGTATTTT.

The chain combines TRBV5-1 with TRBJ1-5; TRBD1 is a possible D gene (6 bases). The ends were cut back, 5 bases at V and 0 bases at J, with 12 bases in the middle. This CDR3 has 15 residues. Germline V CDR1 and CDR2: SGHRS, YFSETQ. CDR3 nucleotides: TGCGCCAGCAGGCCCGGGACAAATAGCAATCAGCCCCAGCATTTT. Encoded protein: CASRPGTNSNQPQHF.

The chain recombines TRBV5-4 with TRBJ1-1; no reliable D call. CDR3 length: 13 amino acids. The germline V gene has CDR1 SGHNT and CDR2 YYREEE (reference sequence). The V end lost 4 bases, the J end lost 5 bases, and 12 bases lay between the germline ends. CDR3 region: CASSPEWVTEAFF. In nucleotides, the CDR3 is TGTGCCAGCAGCCCGGAGTGGGTTACTGAAGCTTTCTTT. The complete variable domain, with remaining parts taken from reference TRBV5-4 and TRBJ1-1, reads ETGVTQSPTHLIKTRGQQVTLRCSSQSGHNTVSWYQQALGQGPQFIFQYYREEENGRGNFPPRFSGLQFPNYSSELNVNALELDDSALYLCASSPEWVTEAFFGQGTRLTVV.

The V call is TRBV30, the J call TRBJ1-4, with 9 bases matching TRBD1. There are 14 residues in the CDR3. Germline-derived CDR1 and CDR2 are GTSNPN and SVGIG (reference sequence). V shed 3 bases, J shed 7 bases, and the junction held 6 bases outside the gene matches. The CDR3 DNA reads as TGTGCCTGGAGCAGGACAGGGGTGGGTGAAAAACTGTTTTTT. It translates to CAWSRTGVGEKLFF.